Listed below are T cell receptor beta chains from one sample, sequenced in a study of control samples from healthy donors and cancer patients. The table came from immunoSEQ multiplex PCR; TCRdb's copy has only in-frame clones and leaves some out. The table lists 98,000 or so clones, 75% to 85% of them singletons, with 8% to 11% in the top ten. Material: blood. Every receptor here comes from a woman aged 30 to 39 in good health. The CDR3 runs from the conserved cysteine through the conserved F or W. Fields, in order: V gene, D gene, CDR3 protein. The D gene is left open where the match is weak.

TRBV10-3 | NA | CAISDEGNQPQHF
TRBV5-1 | TRBD2 | CASSARATSGGGWPDTQYF
TRBV3-1/TRBV3-2 | NA | CASSQEGIGGNEKLFF
TRBV30 | NA | CAYTARSNYGYTF
TRBV25-1 | NA | CASRTGYNSPLHF
TRBV6-2/TRBV6-3 | NA | CASSYSVRGNTIYF
TRBV11-2 | NA | CASSLNQAGQPQHF
TRBV6-5 | NA | CASSYSMPGSYNEQFF
TRBV7-2 | NA | CASSLWVRSTDTQYF
TRBV11-2 | TRBD1 | CASSAYRDRDNEQFF
TRBV5-5 | TRBD1 | CASSPIGQGANSYEQYF
TRBV6-6 | NA | CASSYRGDTEAFF
TRBV5-1 | TRBD1 | CASSLADRGYIYGYTF
TRBV6-2/TRBV6-3 | NA | CASSYSQGANSPLHF
TRBV7-9 | NA | CASSLQEANVLTF
TRBV19 | TRBD1 | CASSSRQGPAGNTIYF
TRBV5-1 | TRBD2 | CASSPARGGRVEDTQYF
TRBV4-3 | NA | CASSQESSTEAFF
TRBV10-3 | NA | CAISEGGNYGYTF
TRBV7-9 | NA | CASSLGGELYEQYF
TRBV5-1 | NA | CASSPDSYTGELFF
TRBV11-3 | NA | CASSQELNTEAFF
TRBV19 | NA | CASSLRWQSSYEQYF
TRBV30 | NA | CAWMRGKGNTEAFF
TRBV7-2 | TRBD2 | CASSLPAGVSYNEQFF
TRBV18 | NA | CASSPGNSNQPQHF
TRBV4-1 | NA | CASSQDPQATYSPLHF
TRBV7-2 | TRBD1 | CASSLARGPYEQYF
TRBV5-6 | NA | CASSLGGTGHLGSPLHF
TRBV11-2 | NA | CASSSTQGGNGYTF
TRBV27 | NA | CASSLLGDSGNTIYF
TRBV7-8 | NA | CASSPTTVNSPLHF
TRBV13 | NA | CASSARARQGLSGANVLTF
TRBV13 | NA | CASSLRGGSPQTSNEKLFF
TRBV18 | NA | CASSPATFSTDTQYF
TRBV6-5 | NA | CASSSARQTNTEAFF
TRBV5-1 | NA | CASSLEATPSSEAFF
TRBV10-2 | NA | CASSVQAGYNEQFF
TRBV20-1 | NA | CSAGSGYGYTF
TRBV6-5 | TRBD1 | CASSLRGTGNQPQHF
TRBV19 | NA | CASSPGVAKNIQYF
TRBV12-3/TRBV12-4 | NA | CASSRTTYEQYF
TRBV5-1 | TRBD1 | CASSLGTGIPANEKLFF
TRBV5-4 | NA | CASSPGTARNYGYTF
TRBV29-1 | NA | CSVVGTLAGELFF
TRBV15 | NA | CATSRDRQGGSYGYTF
TRBV30 | NA | CAWSVPWGGRTEAFF
TRBV12-5 | TRBD1 | CASGPGTGGNEQYF
TRBV30 | TRBD1 | CAWSRPGTANTEAFF
TRBV2 | NA | CASTWATGANVLTF
TRBV9 | TRBD2 | CASSVYEGGYEQYF
TRBV5-1 | NA | CASSLARAGGEAFF
TRBV5-4 | NA | CASSPIPSGGELFF